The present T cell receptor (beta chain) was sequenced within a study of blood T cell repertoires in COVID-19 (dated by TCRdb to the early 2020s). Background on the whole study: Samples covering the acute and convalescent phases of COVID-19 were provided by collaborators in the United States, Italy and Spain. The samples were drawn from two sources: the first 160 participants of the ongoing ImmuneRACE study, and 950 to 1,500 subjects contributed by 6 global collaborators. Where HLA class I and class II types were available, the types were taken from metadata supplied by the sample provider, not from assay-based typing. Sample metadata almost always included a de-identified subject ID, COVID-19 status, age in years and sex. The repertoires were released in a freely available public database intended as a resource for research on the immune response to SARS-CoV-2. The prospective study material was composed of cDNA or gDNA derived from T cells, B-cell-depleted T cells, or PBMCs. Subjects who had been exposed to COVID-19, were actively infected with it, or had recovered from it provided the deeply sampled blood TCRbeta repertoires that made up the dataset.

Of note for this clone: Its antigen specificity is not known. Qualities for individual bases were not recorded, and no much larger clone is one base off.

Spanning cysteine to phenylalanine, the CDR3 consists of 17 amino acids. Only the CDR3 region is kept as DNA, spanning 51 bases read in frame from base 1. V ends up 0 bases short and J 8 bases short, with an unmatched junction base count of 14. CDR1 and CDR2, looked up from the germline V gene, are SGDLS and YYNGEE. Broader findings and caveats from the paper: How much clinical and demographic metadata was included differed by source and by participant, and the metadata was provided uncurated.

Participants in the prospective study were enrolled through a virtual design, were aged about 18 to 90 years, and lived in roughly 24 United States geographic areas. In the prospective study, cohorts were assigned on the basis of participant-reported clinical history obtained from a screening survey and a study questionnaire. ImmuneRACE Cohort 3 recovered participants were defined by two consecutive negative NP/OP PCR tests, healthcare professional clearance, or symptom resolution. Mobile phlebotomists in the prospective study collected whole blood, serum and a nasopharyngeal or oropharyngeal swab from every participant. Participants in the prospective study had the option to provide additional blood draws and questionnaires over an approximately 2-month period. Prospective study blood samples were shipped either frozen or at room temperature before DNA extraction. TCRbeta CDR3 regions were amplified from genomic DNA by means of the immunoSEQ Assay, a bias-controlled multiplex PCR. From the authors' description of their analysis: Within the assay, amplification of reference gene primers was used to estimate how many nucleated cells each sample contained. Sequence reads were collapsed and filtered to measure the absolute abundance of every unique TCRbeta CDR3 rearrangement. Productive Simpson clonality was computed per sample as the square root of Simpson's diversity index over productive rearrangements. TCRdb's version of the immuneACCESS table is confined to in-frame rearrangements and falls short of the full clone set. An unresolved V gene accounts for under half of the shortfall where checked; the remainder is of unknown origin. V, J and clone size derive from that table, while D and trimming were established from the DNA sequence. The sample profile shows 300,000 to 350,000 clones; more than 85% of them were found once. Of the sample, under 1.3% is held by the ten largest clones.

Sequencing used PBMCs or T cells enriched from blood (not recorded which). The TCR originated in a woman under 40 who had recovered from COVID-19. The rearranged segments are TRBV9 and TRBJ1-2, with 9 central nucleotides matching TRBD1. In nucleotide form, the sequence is TGTGCCAGCAGCGTAGAGCATTTGGGACAGGGCTCTTCCGGCTACACCTTC. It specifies CASSVEHLGQGSSGYTF.